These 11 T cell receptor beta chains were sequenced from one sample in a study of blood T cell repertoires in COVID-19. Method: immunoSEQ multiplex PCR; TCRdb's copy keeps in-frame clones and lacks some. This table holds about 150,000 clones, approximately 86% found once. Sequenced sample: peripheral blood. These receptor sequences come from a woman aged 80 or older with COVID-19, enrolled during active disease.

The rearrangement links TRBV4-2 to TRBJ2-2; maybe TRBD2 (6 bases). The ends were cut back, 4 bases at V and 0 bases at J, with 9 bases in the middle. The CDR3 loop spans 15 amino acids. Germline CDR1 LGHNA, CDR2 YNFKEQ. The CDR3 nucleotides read TGTGCCAGCAGCCCCGGGAGCGCGAACACCGGGGAGCTGTTTTTT. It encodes CASSPGSANTGELFF.

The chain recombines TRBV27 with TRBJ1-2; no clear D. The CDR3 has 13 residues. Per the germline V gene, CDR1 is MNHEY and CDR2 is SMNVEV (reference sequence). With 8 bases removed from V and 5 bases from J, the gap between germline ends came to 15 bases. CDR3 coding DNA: TGTGCCAGCTCCCAAGGAACAGATTATGGCTACACCTTC. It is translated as CASSQGTDYGYTF.

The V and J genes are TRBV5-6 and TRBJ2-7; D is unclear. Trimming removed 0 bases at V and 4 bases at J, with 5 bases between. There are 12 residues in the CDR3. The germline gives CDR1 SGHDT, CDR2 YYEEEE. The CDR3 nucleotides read TGTGCCAGCAGCTTGGAGAGATACGAGCAGTACTTC. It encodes CASSLERYEQYF.

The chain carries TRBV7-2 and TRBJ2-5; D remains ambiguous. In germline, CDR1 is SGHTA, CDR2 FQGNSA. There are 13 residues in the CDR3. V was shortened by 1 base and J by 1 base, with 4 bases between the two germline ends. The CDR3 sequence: CASSLGVQETQYF. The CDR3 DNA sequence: TGTGCCAGCAGCTTAGGAGTCCAAGAGACCCAGTACTTC. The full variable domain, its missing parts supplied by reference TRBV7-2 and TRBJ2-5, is GAGVSQSPSNKVTEKGKDVELRCDPISGHTALYWYRQSLGQGLEFLIYFQGNSAPDKSGLPSDRFSAERTGGSVSTLTIQRTQQEDSAVYLCASSLGVQETQYFGPGTRLLVL.

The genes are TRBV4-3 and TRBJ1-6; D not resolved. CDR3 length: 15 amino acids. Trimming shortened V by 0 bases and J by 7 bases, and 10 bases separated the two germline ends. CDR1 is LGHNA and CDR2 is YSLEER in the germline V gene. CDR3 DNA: TGCGCCAGCAGCCAAGAACCCGGGAAAAATTCACCCCTCCACTTT. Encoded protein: CASSQEPGKNSPLHF.

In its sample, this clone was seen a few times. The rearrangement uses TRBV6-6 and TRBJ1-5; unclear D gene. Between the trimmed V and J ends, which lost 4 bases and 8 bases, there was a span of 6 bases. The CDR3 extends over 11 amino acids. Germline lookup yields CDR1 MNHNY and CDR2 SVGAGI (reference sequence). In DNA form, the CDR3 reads TGTGCCAGCAGTTTCGGGGAGCCCCAGCATTTT. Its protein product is CASSFGEPQHF.

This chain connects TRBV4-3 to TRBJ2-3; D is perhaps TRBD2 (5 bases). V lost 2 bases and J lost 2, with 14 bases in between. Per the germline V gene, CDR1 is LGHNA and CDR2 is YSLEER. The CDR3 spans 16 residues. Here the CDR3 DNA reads TGCGCCAGCAGCCAACGAAGCGGAGCCCTCACAGATACGCAGTATTTT. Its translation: CASSQRSGALTDTQYF.

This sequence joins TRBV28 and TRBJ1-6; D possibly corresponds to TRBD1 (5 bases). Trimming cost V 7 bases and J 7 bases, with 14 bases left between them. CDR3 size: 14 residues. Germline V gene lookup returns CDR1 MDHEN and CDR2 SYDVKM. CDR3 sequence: CASTTGGVNSPLHF. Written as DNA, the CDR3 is TGTGCCAGCACCACGGGAGGGGTGAATTCACCCCTCCACTTT. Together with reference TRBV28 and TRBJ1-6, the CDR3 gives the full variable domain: DVKVTQSSRYLVKRTGEKVFLECVQDMDHENMFWYRQDPGLGLRLIYFSYDVKMKEKGDIPEGYSVSREKKERFSLILESASTNQTSMYLCASTTGGVNSPLHFGNGTRLTVT.

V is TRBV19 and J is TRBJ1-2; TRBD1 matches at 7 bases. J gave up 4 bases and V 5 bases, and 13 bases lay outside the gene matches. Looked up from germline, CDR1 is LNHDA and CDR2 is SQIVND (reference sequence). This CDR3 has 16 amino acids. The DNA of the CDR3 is TGTGCCAGTAGTGTTCGTAGTGCAGGGGGGACCTATGGCTACACCTTC. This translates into CASSVRSAGGTYGYTF.

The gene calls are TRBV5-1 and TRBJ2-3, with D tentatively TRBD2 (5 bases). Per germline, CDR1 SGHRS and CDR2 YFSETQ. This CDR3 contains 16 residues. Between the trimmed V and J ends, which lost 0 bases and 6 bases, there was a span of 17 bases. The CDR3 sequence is CASSLGNGGGGDTQYF. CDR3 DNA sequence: TGCGCCAGCAGCTTGGGCAACGGAGGTGGTGGGGATACGCAGTATTTT.

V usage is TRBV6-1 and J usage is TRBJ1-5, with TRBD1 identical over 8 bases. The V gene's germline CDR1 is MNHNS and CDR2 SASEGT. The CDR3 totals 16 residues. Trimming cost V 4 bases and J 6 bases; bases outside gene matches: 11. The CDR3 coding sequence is TGTGCCAGCAGTGCAGCGGTAGGACAGGGAGGTCAGCCCCAGCATTTT. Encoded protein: CASSAAVGQGGQPQHF.